What follows are 5 T cell receptor beta chains derived from one specimen sequenced in a study of blood T cell repertoires in COVID-19. Assay used: immunoSEQ multiplex PCR; TCRdb lists only in-frame clones, some missing. The sample has some 93,000 clones, 75% to 90% seen once. Sequencing was carried out using peripheral blood. These TCRs come from a man aged 55-75 years with acute or convalescent COVID-19.

The chain couples TRBV18 to TRBJ2-2; TRBD1 agrees at 8 bases. The length of the CDR3 is 15 residues. With 6 bases clipped from V and 6 bases from J, the junction kept 9 bases outside the gene matches. CDR1 is KGHSH and CDR2 is LQKENI in the germline V gene. The CDR3 sequence is CASSLKGQGPGELFF. DNA for the CDR3: TGTGCCAGCTCGCTGAAAGGACAGGGCCCCGGGGAGCTGTTTTTT. Supplemented by reference TRBV18 and TRBJ2-2, the full variable domain reads NAGVMQNPRHLVRRRGQEARLRCSPMKGHSHVYWYRQLPEEGLKFMVYLQKENIIDESGMPKERFSAEFPKEGPSILRIQQVVRGDSAAYFCASSLKGQGPGELFFGEGSRLTVL.

The chain carries TRBV10-1 and TRBJ2-1, with TRBD2 matching 13 bases. Per germline, CDR1 WNHNN and CDR2 SYGVQD (reference sequence). Losses at the gene ends were 10 bases for V and 7 bases for J; bases not matched to a gene: 4. CDR3 length: 13 residues. This chain's CDR3 is CANGTSGANEQFF. CDR3 DNA sequence: TGCGCCAACGGGACTAGCGGGGCGAATGAGCAGTTCTTC.

The V call is TRBV27, the J call TRBJ2-3; 13 positions agree with TRBD2. The CDR3 runs to 16 residues. Germline CDR1 is MNHEY and CDR2 is SMNVEV (reference sequence). Losses at the gene ends were 5 bases for V and 0 bases for J; bases not matched to a gene: 2. The CDR3 region is CASSPTSGRSTDTQYF. Written as DNA, the CDR3 is TGTGCCAGCAGTCCGACTAGCGGGAGGAGCACAGATACGCAGTATTTT.

This clone was found a few times. V gene TRBV7-9 combines with J gene TRBJ2-1; perhaps TRBD1 as D (5 bases). The germline V gene encodes CDR1 SEHNR and CDR2 FQNEAQ (reference sequence). The V gene lost 4 bases and the J gene lost 9 bases, with 13 bases spanning the gap. This CDR3 region has 13 residues. The CDR3 region is CASSSRQFLEQFF. CDR3 in DNA: TGTGCCAGCAGCTCTAGACAGTTTCTTGAGCAGTTCTTC.

Concerning this clone itself: A junction end diverges from the germline sequence, so it may reflect a read error. The rearrangement joins TRBV7-8 to TRBJ1-3; 7 bases are shared with TRBD1. This CDR3 spans 15 amino acids. Germline V gene sequence: CDR1 SGHVS, CDR2 FQNEAQ. CDR3 DNA sequence: TGTGCCAGCAGATTAGGGGGCGCCGGAGGAAACACCATATATTTT. Protein: CASRLGGAGGNTIYF.